One sample yielded the 7 T cell receptor beta chains listed below, sequenced in a study of CD8 T cells in ankylosing spondylitis. TCRdb recomputed calls from the 5' RACE reads with MiXCR, one row per CDR3 protein. The table records 200,000 to 300,000 distinct CDR3 sequences, 7.5% to 9% of them present only once. The sample was blood, either unsorted or a sorted T cell fraction (not recorded which). The origin of the receptors is a male donor with ankylosing spondylitis or in good health (not recorded which).

This clonotype was observed a few times. This rearrangement joins TRBV5-5 to TRBJ2-4; no definite D call. The CDR3 totals 15 residues. Trimming took 0 bases from V and 0 from J, leaving 7 bases between them. Germline CDR1 is SGHKS and CDR2 is YYEKEE (reference sequence). CDR3 nucleotides: TGTGCCAGCAGCTTGGCAGCACTAGCCAAAAACATTCAGTACTTC. Residues: CASSLAALAKNIQYF.

There are many counts of this clonotype. The V and J genes are TRBV3-1 and TRBJ2-5; TRBD1 matches 8 bases. Germline lookup yields CDR1 LGHDT and CDR2 YNNKEL (reference sequence). The CDR3 sequence is 14 residues long. V trimming: 1 base; J trimming: 3 bases; junction bases outside the gene matches: 1. CDR3 in DNA: TGTGCCAGCAGCCAAGGGACAGGGAAAGAGACCCAGTACTTC. Protein sequence: CASSQGTGKETQYF.

This clonotype was picked up many times. The chain joins TRBV6-1 to TRBJ1-6; D gene unclear. The CDR3 runs to 14 residues. V was cut by 6 bases and J by 5 bases, with 11 bases left in between. In germline, CDR1 is MNHNS, CDR2 SASEGT. This CDR3 is CASSSEEHNSPLHF. CDR3 coding DNA: TGTGCCAGCAGCTCCGAGGAGCATAATTCACCCCTCCACTTT.

This clonotype was detected many times. The chain has TRBV12-3 or TRBV12-4 and TRBJ2-1, with D possibly TRBD2 on 5 matching bases. With 5 bases removed from V and 0 bases from J, the gap between germline ends came to 14 bases. The CDR3 is 16 residues long. This chain's CDR3 is CASSPTRESSYNEQFF. The CDR3 DNA sequence: TGTGCCAGCAGTCCCACGAGGGAGAGCTCCTACAATGAGCAGTTCTTC.

This clonotype was detected ten times or more. CDR3 residues: CASSVISGGADTQYF. CDR3 nucleotide sequence: TGTGCCAGCAGCGTAATCAGCGGGGGGGCAGATACGCAGTATTTT. This chain joins TRBV9 and TRBJ2-3; 10 nucleotides agree with TRBD2. The V and J ends lost 1 base and 4 bases, in that order; junction bases with no gene match: 3. There are 15 residues in the CDR3. Germline CDR1 and CDR2: SGDLS and YYNGEE. The full variable domain, with the rest looked up from reference TRBV9 and TRBJ2-3, is DSGVTQTPKHLITATGQRVTLRCSPRSGDLSVYWYQQSLDQGLQFLIQYYNGEERAKGNILERFSAQQFPDLHSELNLSSLELGDSALYFCASSVISGGADTQYFGPGTRLTVL.

The gene calls are TRBV7-1 and TRBJ2-3; D is possibly TRBD1 (5 bases). TRBV7-1 is recorded as an ORF, its role being uncertain. The germline V and J ends were trimmed by 3 bases and 7 bases, with 17 bases remaining between them. The CDR3 sequence is 15 residues long. CDR3 sequence (DNA): TGTGCCAGCAGCTCCAGGGTCCTCAGGTTGAATACGCAGTATTTT. This translates into CASSSRVLRLNTQYF.

This clonotype was detected ten times or more. In DNA, the CDR3 is TGTGCCAGCTTGGGCCCCTACTACGAGCAGTACTTC. Translated: CASLGPYYEQYF. The gene calls are TRBV6-5 and TRBJ2-7; D call uncertain. There are 12 residues in the CDR3. The ends were cut back, 8 bases at V and 3 bases at J, with 11 bases in the middle. Germline V CDR1 and CDR2: MNHEY, SVGAGI.